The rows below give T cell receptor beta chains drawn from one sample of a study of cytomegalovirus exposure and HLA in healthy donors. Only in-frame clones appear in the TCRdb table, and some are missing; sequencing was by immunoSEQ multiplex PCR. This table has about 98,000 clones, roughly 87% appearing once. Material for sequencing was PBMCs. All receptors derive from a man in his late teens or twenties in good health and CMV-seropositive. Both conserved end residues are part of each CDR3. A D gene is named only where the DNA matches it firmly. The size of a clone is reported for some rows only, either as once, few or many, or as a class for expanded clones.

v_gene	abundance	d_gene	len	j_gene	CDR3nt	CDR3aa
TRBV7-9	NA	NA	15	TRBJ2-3	TGTGCCAGCAGCTTAGTAGCAGATAGCACAGATACGCAGTATTTT	CASSLVADSTDTQYF
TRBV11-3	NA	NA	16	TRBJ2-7	TGTGCCAGCAGCCCGAGGTCGCAGGGCCTATCCTACGAGCAGTACTTC	CASSPRSQGLSYEQYF
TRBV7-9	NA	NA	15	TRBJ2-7	TGTGCCAGCACCCCGGTTTGGGGGGAGAGCTACGAGCAGTACTTC	CASTPVWGESYEQYF
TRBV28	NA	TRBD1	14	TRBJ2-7	TGTGCCAGCAGTTGGGACAGGGGAACCTACGAGCAGTACTTC	CASSWDRGTYEQYF
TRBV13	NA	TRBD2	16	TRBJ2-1	TGTGCCAGCAGCGGCGCGGGGACTAGCGGGAACAATGAGCAGTTCTTC	CASSGAGTSGNNEQFF
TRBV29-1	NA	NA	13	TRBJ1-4	TGCAGCGTTTCTGAACAGGGCAATGAAAAACTGTTTTTT	CSVSEQGNEKLFF
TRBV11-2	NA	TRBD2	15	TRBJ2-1	TGTGCCAGCAGCTTAAAGGCTAGCGGGGGCAATGAGCAGTTCTTC	CASSLKASGGNEQFF
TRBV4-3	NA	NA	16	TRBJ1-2	TGCGCCAGCAGCCAAGACCCTGTGGACAGTAAATATGGCTACACCTTC	CASSQDPVDSKYGYTF
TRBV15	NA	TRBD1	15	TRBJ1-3	TGTGCCACCAGCGGTAACAGGGGATCTGGAAACACCATATATTTT	CATSGNRGSGNTIYF
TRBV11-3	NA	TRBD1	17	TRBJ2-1	TGTGCCAGCAGCTTAAGTTTTCGGACAGGGGGTTACAATGAGCAGTTCTTC	CASSLSFRTGGYNEQFF
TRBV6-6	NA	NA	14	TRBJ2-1	TGTGCCAGCAGCCTCTCTCGTCCTGGCCATGAGCAGTTCTTC	CASSLSRPGHEQFF
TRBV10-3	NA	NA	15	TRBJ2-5	TGTGCCATCCGCCCTGGCAGGGCAGTAGGGGAGACCCAGTACTTC	CAIRPGRAVGETQYF
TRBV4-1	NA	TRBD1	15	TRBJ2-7	TGCGCCAGCAGCCCAACCCCGGGACAGGGTGGCGAGCAGTACTTC	CASSPTPGQGGEQYF
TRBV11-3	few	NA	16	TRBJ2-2	TGTGCCAGCAGCCCAGTGGACACCCCGAATACCGGGGAGCTGTTTTTT	CASSPVDTPNTGELFF
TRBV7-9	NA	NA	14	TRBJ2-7	TGTGCCAGCAGCTTTACCGAGGGGACTTACGAGCAGTACTTC	CASSFTEGTYEQYF
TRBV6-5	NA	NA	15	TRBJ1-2	TGTGCCAGCAGATATTCCGCCGGGACAAACTATGGCTACACCTTC	CASRYSAGTNYGYTF
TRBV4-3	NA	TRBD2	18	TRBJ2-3	TGCGCCAGCAGCTCACGACTAGCGGGGGGATCTAGCACAGATACGCAGTATTTT	CASSSRLAGGSSTDTQYF
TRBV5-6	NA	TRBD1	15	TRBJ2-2	TGTGCCAGCAGCTTTGGACAGGTTGGGACCGGGGAGCTGTTTTTT	CASSFGQVGTGELFF
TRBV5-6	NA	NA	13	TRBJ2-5	TGTGCCAGCAGCGGCGGCGACAGGGAGACCCAGTACTTC	CASSGGDRETQYF
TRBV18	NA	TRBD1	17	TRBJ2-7	TGTGCCAGCTCACCAACTGCCGCCAGGACAGGGCAATACGAGCAGTACTTC	CASSPTAARTGQYEQYF
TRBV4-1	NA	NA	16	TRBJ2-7	TGCGCCAGCAGCCAAGTCACGTCGGGGGACTCCTACGAGCAGTACTTC	CASSQVTSGDSYEQYF
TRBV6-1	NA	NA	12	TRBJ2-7	TGTGCCAGCAACAGGGAGAGAAACGAGCAGTACTTC	CASNRERNEQYF
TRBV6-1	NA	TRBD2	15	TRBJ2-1	TGTGCCAGCAGGGGGCTAGCGGGAGTGGTCAATGAGCAGTTCTTC	CASRGLAGVVNEQFF
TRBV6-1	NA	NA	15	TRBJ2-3	TGTGCCAGCAGTGAATTCTCACAGGGTACAGATACGCAGTATTTT	CASSEFSQGTDTQYF
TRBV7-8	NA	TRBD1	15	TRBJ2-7	TGTGCCAGCAGCTTCATGACAGGGGGCGACTACGAGCAGTACTTC	CASSFMTGGDYEQYF
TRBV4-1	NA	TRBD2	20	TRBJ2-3	TGCGCCAGCAGCCAACCTAGCGGGAGAACCCCGACTCACCCCACAGATACGCAGTATTTT	CASSQPSGRTPTHPTDTQYF
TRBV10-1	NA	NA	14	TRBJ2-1	TGCGCCAGCTCCGGTTTGCCACCCCCCAATGAGCAGTTCTTC	CASSGLPPPNEQFF
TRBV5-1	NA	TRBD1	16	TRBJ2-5	TGCGCCAGCAAACCGAACAGGGGAAGATACCAAGAGACCCAGTACTTC	CASKPNRGRYQETQYF
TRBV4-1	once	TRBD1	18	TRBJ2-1	TGCGCCAGCAGCCAATACCGCTTACCGGGACAGGGGCGAGATGAGCAGTTCTTC	CASSQYRLPGQGRDEQFF
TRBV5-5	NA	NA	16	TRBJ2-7	TGTGCCAGCAGCCCCCGCGGTATTAGCGGAATGTACGAGCAGTACTTC	CASSPRGISGMYEQYF
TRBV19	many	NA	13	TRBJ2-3	TGTGCCAGTAGTCAAACAGGGACAGATACGCAGTATTTT	CASSQTGTDTQYF
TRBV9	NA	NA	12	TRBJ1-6	TGTGCCAGCAGCTTAAACGGAGCACCCCTCCACTTT	CASSLNGAPLHF
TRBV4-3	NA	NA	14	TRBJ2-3	TGCGCCAGCAGCCGGACTACCGAGGAAGATACGCAGTATTTT	CASSRTTEEDTQYF
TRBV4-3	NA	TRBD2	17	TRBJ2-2	TGCGCCAGCAGCCGTACTAGCGGGAGGGTGAACACCGGGGAGCTGTTTTTT	CASSRTSGRVNTGELFF
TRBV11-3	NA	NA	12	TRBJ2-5	TGTGCCAGCAGCTTACTCGGGGAGACCCAGTACTTC	CASSLLGETQYF
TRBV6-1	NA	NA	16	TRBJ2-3	TGTGCCAGCAGTGAAGCGTTGGCAGGGGCTATAGATACGCAGTATTTT	CASSEALAGAIDTQYF
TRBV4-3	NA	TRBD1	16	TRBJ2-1	TGCGCCAGCAGCCAGGGGACAGGGGGCGCCCCCAATGAGCAGTTCTTC	CASSQGTGGAPNEQFF
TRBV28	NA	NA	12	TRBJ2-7	TGTGCCAGCGGGGCCGTTTTGCCCGAGCAGTACTTC	CASGAVLPEQYF
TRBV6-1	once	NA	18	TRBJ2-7	TGTGCCAGCAGTGAAGCTAGAGGCTTAATAAAAAGCTCCTACGAGCAGTACTTC	CASSEARGLIKSSYEQYF
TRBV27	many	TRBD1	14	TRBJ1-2	TGTGCCAGCAGAAGGGGACAGGCGACGGGTGGCTACACCTTC	CASRRGQATGGYTF
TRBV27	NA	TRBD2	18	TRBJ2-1	TGTGCCAGCAGTCCACTCAATAGCGGGAGGGCCTCCTACAATGAGCAGTTCTTC	CASSPLNSGRASYNEQFF
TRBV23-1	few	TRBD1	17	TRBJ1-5	TGCGCCAGCAGTCTCCCTGGACAGGAGCTTCGGAATCAGCCCCAGCATTTT	CASSLPGQELRNQPQHF